The clone carrying this TCR beta chain has a count of ten or more. The antigen is not known. V shed 3 bases and J 12 bases; nucleotides not matched to a gene: 7. Per germline, CDR1 SGHTA and CDR2 FQGNSA. This CDR3 contains 13 residues. TCRdb analysed the 5' RACE reads with MiXCR anew, one entry per CDR3 protein. This sample has tens of thousands of distinct CDR3 sequences, with less than 5.5% found just once. The data were taken from a study of neurological immune-mediated disorders. Study-wide findings and caveats: The most TCR clonal expansion was seen in HTLV-1-associated myelopathy, whereas the least was seen in multiple sclerosis, below the level in healthy controls.

This rearrangement joins TRBV7-2 to TRBJ2-1; 8 bases fit TRBD1. The sequence was obtained from a woman in her thirties with multiple sclerosis. The sample consisted of PBMCs. DNA of the CDR3: TGTGCCAGCAGCTTCGCGATGGGACAGGCGCAGTTCTTC. Its protein is CASSFAMGQAQFF. Full variable domain (remainder filled in from reference TRBV7-2 and TRBJ2-1): GAGVSQSPSNKVTEKGKDVELRCDPISGHTALYWYRQSLGQGLEFLIYFQGNSAPDKSGLPSDRFSAERTGGSVSTLTIQRTQQEDSAVYLCASSFAMGQAQFFGPGTRLTVL.